Each of the 28 T cell receptor beta chains below was sequenced from the same sample in a study of cytomegalovirus exposure and HLA in healthy donors. Researchers ran the PCR with 60 Vbeta and 13 Jbeta primers. Sequenced by immunoSEQ multiplex PCR; TCRdb stores in-frame clones only, minus some. Altogether 90,000 to 120,000 clones are present, roughly 84% being singletons, with the ten largest covering more than 0.95%. The sequencing sample was made of PBMCs. The origin of the receptors is a young woman in good health and CMV-seronegative.

This rearrangement joins TRBV7-3 to TRBJ2-7; TRBD1 matches 7 bases. The germline V gene encodes CDR1 SGHTA and CDR2 FQGTGA. The CDR3 is 15 amino acids. The V gene end was trimmed by 0 bases and the J gene end by 2 bases; junction bases not matched to a gene: 4. CDR3 nucleotides: TGTGCCAGCAGCTTAACCGGGACAGCACCCTACGAGCAGTACTTC. It yields the protein CASSLTGTAPYEQYF.

The genes are TRBV4-3 and TRBJ1-6, with 9 bases matching TRBD1. The V gene end was trimmed by 1 base and the J gene end by 8 bases; junction bases not matched to a gene: 3. Germline V gene lookup returns CDR1 LGHNA and CDR2 YSLEER. This CDR3 spans 15 amino acids. Written as DNA, the CDR3 is TGCGCCAGCAGCCAAGGGAGGACAGGGGATTCACCCCTCCACTTT. Translated: CASSQGRTGDSPLHF.

The rearrangement links TRBV5-5 to TRBJ2-7, with a tentative D call TRBD1 (6 bases). V gave up 5 bases and J gave up 2 bases, with 20 bases separating them. The germline CDR1 and CDR2 sequences are SGHKS and YYEKEE (reference sequence). This CDR3 comprises 16 residues. The CDR3 sequence is CASSPVGGTPAYEQYF. Written as DNA, the CDR3 is TGTGCCAGCAGTCCGGTGGGTGGGACACCTGCCTACGAGCAGTACTTC. Full variable domain (outside the CDR3, taken from reference TRBV5-5 and TRBJ2-7): DAGVTQSPTHLIKTRGQQVTLRCSPISGHKSVSWYQQVLGQGPQFIFQYYEKEERGRGNFPDRFSARQFPNYSSELNVNALLLGDSALYLCASSPVGGTPAYEQYFGPGTRLTVT.

The chain is built from TRBV11-1 and TRBJ2-1; TRBD1 agrees at 8 bases. V was pared by 1 base and J by 3 bases, with 5 bases of the junction left unmatched. Germline V gene sequence: CDR1 SGHAT, CDR2 FQDESV (reference sequence). The CDR3 runs to 16 residues. The CDR3 protein is CASSLDETGVYNEQFF. The CDR3 coding sequence is TGTGCCAGCAGCTTAGATGAGACAGGGGTCTACAATGAGCAGTTCTTC.

J is TRBJ2-7 and V is TRBV9; D possibly corresponds to TRBD1 (6 bases). The germline V gene has CDR1 SGDLS and CDR2 YYNGEE. Trimming shortened V by 0 bases and J by 4 bases, and 11 bases separated the two germline ends. The CDR3 loop spans 14 amino acids. CDR3 residues: CASSVGGRGYEQYF. In DNA, the CDR3 is TGTGCCAGCAGCGTAGGCGGCAGGGGTTACGAGCAGTACTTC.

Remarks on this clone: The same CDR3 can be traced to other DNA sequences in this sample. The chain links TRBV6-4 to TRBJ2-1; TRBD1 might be the D (9 bases). The CDR3 totals 20 residues. With 6 bases removed from V and 8 bases from J, the gap between germline ends came to 35 bases. CDR1 and CDR2 (germline): MRHNA, SNTAGT. Here the CDR3 reads CASRRRKDRGDGRAGDEQFF. CDR3 in DNA: TGTGCCAGCAGGAGGAGAAAAGACAGGGGGGACGGGAGGGCCGGGGATGAGCAGTTCTTC.

V is TRBV6-1 and J is TRBJ2-7, with 10 nucleotides matching TRBD1. Germline V CDR1 and CDR2: MNHNS, SASEGT. The CDR3 runs 15 residues. V was clipped by 6 bases and J by 5 bases; unmatched bases: 10. The CDR3 DNA is TGTGCCAGCAGCGTTTCCGGGACAGGGGCAAACGAGCAGTACTTC. Protein product: CASSVSGTGANEQYF.

J is TRBJ1-5 and V is TRBV19, with 8 bases identical to TRBD1. J was trimmed by 4 bases and V by 6 bases; bases with no gene match: 11. The CDR3 spans 16 residues. CDR1 is LNHDA, CDR2 SQIVND, per germline (reference sequence). This CDR3 reads CASSIDRGLGNQPQHF. Here the CDR3 DNA reads TGTGCCAGTAGCATTGACAGGGGTTTAGGGAATCAGCCCCAGCATTTT.

This rearrangement joins TRBV5-1 to TRBJ1-1; a weak D match, TRBD1 (6 bases). Germline V gene data show CDR1 as SGHRS and CDR2 as YFSETQ. The V gene lost 4 bases and the J gene lost 1 base, with 11 bases spanning the gap. This CDR3 spans 14 amino acids. CDR3 sequence reads: CASSQTGPNTEAFF. The CDR3, as DNA: TGCGCCAGCAGCCAAACAGGGCCGAACACTGAAGCTTTCTTT. Combining the CDR3 with reference TRBV5-1 and TRBJ1-1 gives the whole variable domain KAGVTQTPRYLIKTRGQQVTLSCSPISGHRSVSWYQQTPGQGLQFLFEYFSETQRNKGNFPGRFSGRQFSNSRSEMNVSTLELGDSALYLCASSQTGPNTEAFFGQGTRLTVV.

The rearrangement uses TRBV11-3 and TRBJ2-7; D uncertain. Germline-derived CDR1 and CDR2 are SGHNT and YENEEA. Trimming took off 4 bases at V and 0 bases at J, with 7 bases between the two ends. The CDR3 runs to 13 residues. Written as DNA, the CDR3 is TGTGCCAGCAGCTCCCCCTCCTCCTACGAGCAGTACTTC. Translating it yields CASSSPSSYEQYF.

This CDR3 is CASSLSAGGLGEQFF. CDR3 in DNA: TGTGCCAGCAGTTTATCAGCGGGAGGGCTCGGTGAGCAGTTCTTC. The chain couples TRBV28 to TRBJ2-1; 10 nucleotides agree with TRBD2. V lost 1 base and J lost 9; bases outside the gene matches: 6. The CDR3 runs 15 residues. Germline values: CDR1 MDHEN, CDR2 SYDVKM.

The CDR3 sequence is CASSTRWIGGRDNEQFF. The CDR3 DNA sequence: TGTGCCAGCAGCACGCGTTGGATAGGGGGCCGGGACAATGAGCAGTTCTTC. V and J are TRBV21-1 and TRBJ2-1; the table's D call of TRBD1 was not tested on the DNA. TRBV21-1 is a pseudogene. This CDR3 is 17 amino acids long.

J is TRBJ1-2 and V is TRBV7-9; 8 bases line up with TRBD1. The germline gives CDR1 SEHNR, CDR2 FQNEAQ (reference sequence). The CDR3 runs 14 residues. The J segment lost 0 bases and the V segment lost 5 bases, leaving 2 bases of the junction unmatched. The CDR3 region has the DNA TGTGCCAGCAGCAAACAGGGGGCTAACTATGGCTACACCTTC. It translates to CASSKQGANYGYTF.

The rearrangement joins TRBV5-1 to TRBJ1-1, with TRBD1 identical over 11 bases. The V and J ends lost 6 bases and 3 bases, in that order; junction bases with no gene match: 13. CDR3 length equals 17 residues. CDR1 and CDR2 from the germline V gene are SGHRS and YFSETQ. In nucleotides, the CDR3 is TGCGCCAGCACTCTTAACACCGGGACAGGGGGTTACACTGAAGCTTTCTTT. Translating gives CASTLNTGTGGYTEAFF.

V and J are TRBV27 and TRBJ2-5, with 9 bases matching TRBD2. This CDR3 is built from 18 residues. The J segment lost 1 base and the V segment lost 4 bases, leaving 13 bases of the junction unmatched. Germline lookup yields CDR1 MNHEY and CDR2 SMNVEV (reference sequence). The CDR3 spells CASSSHGLAGPPQETQYF. The CDR3 region has the DNA TGTGCCAGCAGTTCCCACGGGCTAGCGGGGCCACCCCAAGAGACCCAGTACTTC.

The gene calls are TRBV6-5 and TRBJ2-5; D uncertain. The end of the DNA fits TRBJ2-7 better, so the J call may be wrong. From germline, CDR1 is MNHEY and CDR2 SVGAGI. CDR3 size: 15 residues. The CDR3 bases are TGTGCCAGCAGTTACTCCCAGGCTCTCCTCTACGAGCAGTACTTC. Residues: CASSYSQALLYEQYF.

The chain links TRBV5-6 to TRBJ2-7; 7 bases match TRBD1. V trimming: 5 bases; J trimming: 0 bases; junction bases outside the gene matches: 5. CDR1 is SGHDT, CDR2 YYEEEE, per germline. The CDR3 has 14 residues. Written as DNA, the CDR3 is TGTGCCAGCAGACTCCGGGACAGCTCCTACGAGCAGTACTTC. Amino acid sequence: CASRLRDSSYEQYF.

V and J are TRBV6-6 and TRBJ2-1, with 7 bases identical to TRBD2. Unmatched junction bases numbered 4, after V lost 4 bases and J lost 4 bases. Germline values: CDR1 MNHNY, CDR2 SVGAGI (reference sequence). This CDR3 is built from 14 residues. The CDR3 sequence is CASSLFGGYNEQFF. CDR3 bases: TGTGCCAGCAGTTTGTTCGGGGGGTACAATGAGCAGTTCTTC.

This sequence joins TRBV4-1 and TRBJ2-3; D is possibly TRBD2 (6 bases). Trimming left V 3 bases short and J 3 bases short, with 10 bases between. CDR3 length: 14 amino acids. The V gene's germline CDR1 is MGHRA and CDR2 YSYEKL. This CDR3 is CASSQEGPTDTQYF. The CDR3 DNA reads as TGCGCCAGCAGCCAGGAGGGCCCAACAGATACGCAGTATTTT.

The rearrangement joins TRBV7-9 to TRBJ2-5, with 9 nucleotides matching TRBD1. Trimming cost V 6 bases and J 2 bases; bases outside gene matches: 1. Per germline, CDR1 SEHNR and CDR2 FQNEAQ (reference sequence). The CDR3 consists of 13 residues. The CDR3 spells CASRQGAQETQYF. The CDR3, as DNA: TGTGCCAGCAGACAGGGGGCTCAAGAGACCCAGTACTTC.

The chain has TRBV25-1 and TRBJ2-7, with a tentative D call TRBD1 (5 bases). CDR3 length: 11 residues. The V gene lost 3 bases and the J gene lost 5 bases, with 5 bases spanning the gap. The germline V gene encodes CDR1 MGHDK and CDR2 SYGVNS. CDR3 residues: CASSDRDEQYF. The CDR3 DNA sequence: TGTGCCAGCAGTGACAGGGACGAGCAGTACTTC.

The chain couples TRBV7-3 to TRBJ2-1; TRBD2 matches at 10 bases. The CDR3 loop spans 15 amino acids. The germline V gene has CDR1 SGHTA and CDR2 FQGTGA. The junction had 6 bases not matched to a gene; V was cut back by 5 bases and J by 5 bases. Here the CDR3 reads CASSPGLADDNEQFF. In DNA, the CDR3 is TGTGCCAGCAGCCCCGGACTAGCGGACGACAATGAGCAGTTCTTC.

The chain combines TRBV7-9 with TRBJ2-1; 12 nucleotides align to TRBD2. V was pared by 3 bases and J by 4 bases, with 4 bases of the junction left unmatched. The CDR3 runs 16 residues. Germline V gene sequence: CDR1 SEHNR, CDR2 FQNEAQ (reference sequence). The CDR3 region has the DNA TGTGCCAGCAGCTTGACTAGCGGGGGAACATACAATGAGCAGTTCTTC. Its translation: CASSLTSGGTYNEQFF. The variable domain in full, completed from reference TRBV7-9 and TRBJ2-1, reads DTGVSQNPRHKITKRGQNVTFRCDPISEHNRLYWYRQTLGQGPEFLTYFQNEAQLEKSRLLSDRFSAERPKGSFSTLEIQRTEQGDSAMYLCASSLTSGGTYNEQFFGPGTRLTVL.

The genes are TRBV28 and TRBJ2-3; the D gene is possibly TRBD2 (5 bases). The CDR3 has 14 amino acids. Germline-derived CDR1 and CDR2 are MDHEN and SYDVKM. Trimming removed 5 bases from V and 0 bases from J, with 9 bases in between. CDR3 sequence (DNA): TGTGCCAGCAGTCCCCTAGCTAGCACAGATACGCAGTATTTT. Translation gives CASSPLASTDTQYF.

This chain joins TRBV19 and TRBJ1-1; no firm D call. Germline V CDR1 and CDR2: LNHDA, SQIVND (reference sequence). This CDR3 is built from 13 residues. Trimming cost V 1 base and J 5 bases, with 8 bases left between them. The CDR3 DNA reads TGTGCCAGTAGTATAGGGACTCTTACTGAAGCTTTCTTT. This codes for CASSIGTLTEAFF.

The rearrangement joins TRBV27 to TRBJ2-1, with D possibly matching TRBD1 (6 bases). The CDR3 runs to 15 residues. Germline V gene lookup returns CDR1 MNHEY and CDR2 SMNVEV (reference sequence). V lost 6 bases to trimming and J lost 3 bases, with 15 bases between them. The CDR3 here is CASRYRVNNYNEQFF. The CDR3 bases are TGTGCCAGCAGGTACAGGGTCAATAACTACAATGAGCAGTTCTTC.

This clone was seen only a few times. The rearrangement joins TRBV7-9 to TRBJ2-7; 10 bases agree with TRBD1. The CDR3 spans 15 residues. Germline V gene sequence: CDR1 SEHNR, CDR2 FQNEAQ (reference sequence). V shed 5 bases and J 5 bases; nucleotides not matched to a gene: 9. CDR3 protein: CASSLPGQGLHEQYF. CDR3 coding DNA: TGTGCCAGCAGCCTCCCGGGACAGGGGCTTCACGAGCAGTACTTC.

V is TRBV5-1 and J is TRBJ2-3, with TRBD2 matching 10 bases. CDR1 and CDR2 (germline): SGHRS, YFSETQ. Trimming at V came to 3 bases and at J to 3 bases, leaving 4 bases not matched to a gene. This CDR3 comprises 15 residues. The CDR3: CASSWERGGTDTQYF. CDR3 sequence (DNA): TGCGCCAGCAGCTGGGAGCGGGGGGGGACAGATACGCAGTATTTT.